There are many counts of the clone carrying this TCR beta chain. This CDR3 region has 15 residues. The V segment lost 3 bases and the J segment 1 base; nucleotides outside the gene matches: 1. This record comes from a study of T cells after yellow fever vaccination. Background on the study: SMART-Seq v4 Ultra Low Input handled preparation of low-cell-number fractions. The study's findings and limits: Abundant bulk-population clonotypes could contaminate the FACS-sorted repertoires.

The 5'RACE template-switching step produced TCR cDNA and added a universal primer site and UMIs. Each CDR3 protein is one row after TCRdb ran MiXCR on the 5' RACE reads. The repertoire holds about 10,000 distinct CDR3 sequences, with less than 6% as singletons. The rearrangement joins TRBV12-3 or TRBV12-4 to TRBJ2-2; 8 bases line up with TRBD1. This sequence was found in a man younger than 30 who received the YFV17D yellow fever vaccine. The sample was PBMCs, either bulk or a sorted T-cell subset (CD4+, CD8+, memory, or dextramer-sorted; not recorded which), taken less than 16 days after the first yellow fever vaccination. As DNA, the CDR3 is TGTGCCAGCAGTTTCGGGACAGGGAACACCGGGGAGCTGTTTTTT. Translated, it gives CASSFGTGNTGELFF.